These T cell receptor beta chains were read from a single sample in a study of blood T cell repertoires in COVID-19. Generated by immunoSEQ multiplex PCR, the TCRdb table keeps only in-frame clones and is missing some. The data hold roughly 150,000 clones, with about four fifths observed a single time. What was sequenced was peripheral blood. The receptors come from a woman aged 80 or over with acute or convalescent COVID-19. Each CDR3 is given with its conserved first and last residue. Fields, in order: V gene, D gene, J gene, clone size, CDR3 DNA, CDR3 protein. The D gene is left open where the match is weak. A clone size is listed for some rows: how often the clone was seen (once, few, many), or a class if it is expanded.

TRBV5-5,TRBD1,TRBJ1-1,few,TGTGCCAGCAGCTTAAACAGGGGGACTGAAGCTTTCTTT,CASSLNRGTEAFF
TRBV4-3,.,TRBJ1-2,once,TGCGCCAGCAGCCAAGCCCTTACAGATTCCTATGGCTACACCTTC,CASSQALTDSYGYTF
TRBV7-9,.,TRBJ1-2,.,TGTGCCAGCTCCCCCCCGCATTCTAGGGGCTACACCTTC,CASSPPHSRGYTF
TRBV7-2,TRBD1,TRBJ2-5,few,TGTGCCAGCAGCCCGACCGGGACAGGGTACCAAGAGACCCAGTACTTC,CASSPTGTGYQETQYF
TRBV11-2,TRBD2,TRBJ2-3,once,TGTGCCAGCAGCTTAGAGCGGGAGGGGGTTAGCAGCACAGATACGCAGTATTTT,CASSLEREGVSSTDTQYF
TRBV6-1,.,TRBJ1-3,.,TGTGCCAGCAGTGACCCGGGAAACACCATATATTTT,CASSDPGNTIYF
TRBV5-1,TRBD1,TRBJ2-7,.,TGCGCCAGCAGCTCCGGGACAGGGGGCTTCGAGCAGTACTTC,CASSSGTGGFEQYF
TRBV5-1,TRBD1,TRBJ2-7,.,TGCGCCAGCAGCCTAGAAAGACAGGGGGCAGCCTCCGACGAGCAGTACTTC,CASSLERQGAASDEQYF
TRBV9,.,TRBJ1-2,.,TGTGCCAGCAGCGCCCCAATGGACATCCACGGGTGGGGCTACACCTTC,CASSAPMDIHGWGYTF
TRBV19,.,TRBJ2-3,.,TGTGCCAGTAATCCGGGACTTAGGCTGATAGATACGCAGTATTTT,CASNPGLRLIDTQYF
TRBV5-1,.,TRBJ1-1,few,TGCGCCAGCAGCCCTGGGCCAAGAGCTGAAGCTTTCTTT,CASSPGPRAEAFF
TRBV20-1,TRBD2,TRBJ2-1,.,TGCAGTGCTAGTCCTAGCGGGTACAATGAGCAGTTCTTC,CSASPSGYNEQFF
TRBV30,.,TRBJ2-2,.,TGTGCCTGGAGTGCTCGTCTTAACACCGGGGAGCTGTTTTTT,CAWSARLNTGELFF
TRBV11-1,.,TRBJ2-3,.,TGTGCCAGCAGCCCCAACATGGGAGGAGGTACGCAGTATTTT,CASSPNMGGGTQYF
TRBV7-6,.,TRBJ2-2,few,TGTGCCAGCAGCTTGACGCCGACTGGGAACACCGGGGAGCTGTTTTTT,CASSLTPTGNTGELFF
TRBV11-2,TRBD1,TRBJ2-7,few,TGTGCCAGCAGCTTATTAAGCGGGGACAGGGGTGGTGAGCAGTACTTC,CASSLLSGDRGGEQYF
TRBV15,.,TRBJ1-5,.,TGTGCCACCAGCAGAGACCTTGACCCCGTGGGAGATCAGCCCCAGCATTTT,CATSRDLDPVGDQPQHF
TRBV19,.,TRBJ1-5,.,TGTGCCAGTAGTATTTATCCGGGACATGTGGAGCCCCAGCATTTT,CASSIYPGHVEPQHF
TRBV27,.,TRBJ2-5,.,TGTGCCAGCAGGAGCGTGGGTTTGAGAGAGACCCAGTACTTC,CASRSVGLRETQYF